These T cell receptor beta chains were read from a single sample in a study of cytomegalovirus exposure and HLA in healthy donors. TCRdb's copy holds only in-frame clones and misses some; the assay was immunoSEQ multiplex PCR. The repertoire consists of 250,000 to 400,000 clones, with 87% occurring once and the leading ten covering approximately 1%. Sequencing used PBMCs. The source of these receptors is a woman aged 25 to 39 in good health and CMV-seropositive. Both conserved end residues are part of each CDR3. A D gene is named only where the DNA matches it firmly. Only some rows state a clone size, as once, few, many or a class for expanded clones.

d_gene,v_gene,abundance,j_gene,CDR3nt,CDR3aa
NA,TRBV5-6,few,TRBJ1-5,TGTGCCAGCAGCTTGGCGGCAGGCGCAGGCAATCAGCCCCAGCATTTT,CASSLAAGAGNQPQHF
NA,TRBV7-2,NA,TRBJ1-5,TGTGCCAGCAGCTTAGCTGGGGGGAGCAATCAGCCCCAGCATTTT,CASSLAGGSNQPQHF
TRBD2,TRBV7-9,NA,TRBJ2-1,TGTGCCAGCAGCTTAGGACTAGCGGGAGTCAATGAGCAGTTCTTC,CASSLGLAGVNEQFF
NA,TRBV28,NA,TRBJ2-7,TGTGCCAGTCTGGCAGGGAGCCCCAAGTACGAGCAGTACTTC,CASLAGSPKYEQYF
NA,TRBV5-6,NA,TRBJ1-3,TGTGCCAGCAGCTGGGGGAGTCTCTCTGGAAACACCATATATTTT,CASSWGSLSGNTIYF
NA,TRBV12-5,NA,TRBJ2-5,TGTGCTAGTGGCCCGGGACCGAGCCAAGAGACCCAGTACTTC,CASGPGPSQETQYF
NA,TRBV5-6,few,TRBJ2-2,TGTGCCAGCAGCTTTACCGGGGAGCTGTTTTTT,CASSFTGELFF
TRBD1,TRBV6-6,NA,TRBJ1-5,TGTGCCGGGAAGACCTCAGGACAGGGCAATCAGCCCCAGCATTTT,CAGKTSGQGNQPQHF
NA,TRBV15,NA,TRBJ1-2,TGTGCCACCGGGGCTCAACAGCACCCGGGCTTGGCAGGGGGCTACACCTTC,CATGAQQHPGLAGGYTF
NA,TRBV19,once,TRBJ2-7,TGTGCCAGTAGCCTCTCGCGAGGCGAGCAGTACTTC,CASSLSRGEQYF
NA,TRBV5-1,NA,TRBJ2-2,TGCGCCAGCAGGGACCAATCTGGGAACACCGGGGAGCTGTTTTTT,CASRDQSGNTGELFF
TRBD2,TRBV2,NA,TRBJ2-2,TGTGCCAGCCATGGATTCGGGGGGGGCACCGGGGAGCTGTTTTTT,CASHGFGGGTGELFF
NA,TRBV6-6,NA,TRBJ2-1,TGTGCCAGCAGTCCCCAGAGGGGCAGGGGAAGCAATGAGCAGTTCTTC,CASSPQRGRGSNEQFF
TRBD1,TRBV5-1,NA,TRBJ1-4,TGCGCCAGCAGCTTGGCTGGAGGGACAGGGAGTGAAAAACTGTTTTTT,CASSLAGGTGSEKLFF
NA,TRBV11-2,NA,TRBJ2-1,TGTGCCAGCAGCCAGGGGTACAATGAGCAGTTCTTC,CASSQGYNEQFF
NA,TRBV5-4,NA,TRBJ1-1,TGTGCCAGCAGCCTCCCCAGGGCCCGGGACACTGAAGCTTTCTTT,CASSLPRARDTEAFF
TRBD1,TRBV18,NA,TRBJ2-7,TGTGCCAGCTCACTAGGACAGGGGGTCTACGAGCAGTACTTC,CASSLGQGVYEQYF
TRBD1,TRBV7-3,NA,TRBJ2-3,TGTGCCAGCAGCTCCCCCCACAGGGGGCTTAGCACAGATACGCAGTATTTT,CASSSPHRGLSTDTQYF
TRBD2,TRBV5-6,NA,TRBJ2-1,TGTGCCAGCAACCCGGGACTAGCGGCCAATGAGCAGTTCTTC,CASNPGLAANEQFF
NA,TRBV5-6,many,TRBJ2-1,TGTGCCAGCAGCTCAGAAACTAGCACCTACAATGAGCAGTTCTTC,CASSSETSTYNEQFF
TRBD1,TRBV27,NA,TRBJ1-1,TGTGCCAGTAGACAGGGGCTCACTGAAGCTTTCTTT,CASRQGLTEAFF
TRBD1,TRBV5-4,many,TRBJ1-2,TGTGCCAGCAGCAACGGACAGGGCTATGGCTACACCTTC,CASSNGQGYGYTF
NA,TRBV19,NA,TRBJ2-3,TGTGCCAGTAGTACTAGAACAGATACGCAGTATTTT,CASSTRTDTQYF
NA,TRBV27,NA,TRBJ2-7,TGTGCCAGCAGTTTATCGAGGGGGAGCTCCTACGAGCAGTACTTC,CASSLSRGSSYEQYF
TRBD1,TRBV5-5,NA,TRBJ1-2,TGTGCCAGCAGCTTGGGACAGGGTCTTCATGGCTACACCTTC,CASSLGQGLHGYTF
NA,TRBV5-4,NA,TRBJ2-1,TGTGCCAGCAGCTCACGTTACGGAGGGAGCTCCTACAATGAGCAGTTCTTC,CASSSRYGGSSYNEQFF
TRBD1,TRBV2,NA,TRBJ1-1,TGTGCCAGCAGTGAAGCCCGGACAGGGGAAGCTTTCTTT,CASSEARTGEAFF
NA,TRBV28,NA,TRBJ1-2,TGTGCCAGCAGTTTATCTTGGGGGGATGGCTACACCTTC,CASSLSWGDGYTF
NA,TRBV7-6,NA,TRBJ1-6,TGTGCCAGCAGCTTAAAGCCGGGGGAACAGCTTTCACCCCTCCACTTT,CASSLKPGEQLSPLHF
NA,TRBV4-3,NA,TRBJ1-1,TGCGCCAGCAGCTTAGGGGGGTGGAACACTGAAGCTTTCTTT,CASSLGGWNTEAFF
TRBD2,TRBV30,NA,TRBJ2-7,TGTGCCTGGAGACTTAGCGGGAGGGCCTCCGGCGAGCAGTACTTC,CAWRLSGRASGEQYF
TRBD2,TRBV11-3,NA,TRBJ2-3,TGTGCCAGCAGCCCCCGGACTAGCGGGACTAGCACAGATACGCAGTATTTT,CASSPRTSGTSTDTQYF
TRBD1,TRBV27,NA,TRBJ2-5,TGTGCCAGCAGACGGGACAGGGGGGGGGAGACCCAGTACTTC,CASRRDRGGETQYF
TRBD2,TRBV5-4,few,TRBJ2-7,TGTGCCAGCAGCCCCGAGCTGGCGGGAGGGACCTACGAGCAGTACTTC,CASSPELAGGTYEQYF
NA,TRBV5-8,NA,TRBJ1-1,TGTGCCAGCAGCTTCGGACTAGTCGAAGCTTTCTTT,CASSFGLVEAFF
NA,TRBV30,NA,TRBJ1-5,TGTGCCTGGAGTGTAACCGAGAATCAGCCCCAGCATTTT,CAWSVTENQPQHF
TRBD2,TRBV28,NA,TRBJ2-7,TGTGCCAGCGACCCTACTAGCGGGAGGGCTGGCGAGCAGTACTTC,CASDPTSGRAGEQYF
TRBD1,TRBV29-1,NA,TRBJ1-4,TGCAGCGTTGCTGGGACAGGGGGCGGTGAAAAACTGTTTTTT,CSVAGTGGGEKLFF
NA,TRBV30,NA,TRBJ2-2,TGTGCCTGGTCCGGGAGGAACACCGGGGAGCTGTTTTTT,CAWSGRNTGELFF
TRBD2,TRBV28,NA,TRBJ2-7,TGTGCCAGCAGGGGAGGGGCCGGCTCCTACGAGCAGTACTTC,CASRGGAGSYEQYF
NA,TRBV5-1,NA,TRBJ1-5,TGCGCCAGCAGCCCCGGTGGGGTTGGGAATCAGCCCCAGCATTTT,CASSPGGVGNQPQHF
TRBD2,TRBV9,NA,TRBJ2-5,TGTGCCAGCAGCGCCCGCGGACTAGCGGGAGATAAGACCCAGTACTTC,CASSARGLAGDKTQYF
NA,TRBV15,NA,TRBJ2-2,TGTGCCACCAGCAGAGGACAGTTATACACCGGGGAGCTGTTTTTT,CATSRGQLYTGELFF
TRBD2,TRBV5-1,NA,TRBJ2-7,TGCGCCAGCAGCTTTAGACTAGCGGGAGTCGACGAGCAGTACTTC,CASSFRLAGVDEQYF
TRBD2,TRBV27,NA,TRBJ2-1,TGTGCCAGCAGTCAGCGGGAGTCCAAACCGTACAATGAGCAGTTCTTC,CASSQRESKPYNEQFF
NA,TRBV6-1,NA,TRBJ2-5,TGTGCCAGCAGTGAATTAATGGCAGCGAAGGAGCAAGAGACCCAGTACTTC,CASSELMAAKEQETQYF
NA,TRBV11-3,NA,TRBJ2-7,TGTGCCAGCAGCTCAGACCCCCCCTACGAGCAGTACTTC,CASSSDPPYEQYF
TRBD2,TRBV2,NA,TRBJ2-5,TGTGCCAGCAGTTCATCTAGCGGGAAAGAGACCCAGTACTTC,CASSSSSGKETQYF
NA,TRBV30,NA,TRBJ1-1,TGTGCCTGGAGTGTAGACAGTACGACTGAAGCTTTCTTT,CAWSVDSTTEAFF